Each of the 6 T cell receptor beta chains below was sequenced from the same sample in a study of regulatory T cells in long-lasting Graves disease (dated by TCRdb to 2020 to 2023). Libraries were prepared through multiplex PCR. The reads were generated on an Illumina HiSeq 4000. TCR beta libraries were built with iRepertoire HTBI primers and Arm-PCR amplification of CDR3 regions. In-frame beta chains were kept once TCRdb had trimmed the public reads at Q25 with fastp and called clones with MiXCR. A single entry per CDR3 protein holds the most common genes and DNA from its merged rows. This sample gives approximately 690,000 distinct CDR3 sequences in total; 25% to 30% of them show up just once. Roughly 46% of the sample is in the top ten clones. Per the publication, the time point label means: persistent/refractory GD, antithyroid drugs over 5 years with positive TRAb. For both TCR sequencing and RNA sequencing, RNA was extracted from PBMCs in TRIzol.

The sample here was peripheral blood mononuclear cells (PBMCs), taken when the disease was refractory, from a patient treated with antithyroid drugs. Receptors originate from a female donor with Graves disease.

The genes are TRBV7-2 and TRBJ2-5; D remains unclear. V lost 3 bases and J 4 bases, leaving 9 bases between the germline ends. The CDR3 runs to 13 residues. CDR1 SGHTA and CDR2 FQGNSA come from the germline V gene. The CDR3 DNA reads TGTGCCAGCAGCTTTAGCTGGGGAGAGACCCAGTACTTC. It translates to CASSFSWGETQYF.

Note on this clonotype: The limits of the CDR3 on the DNA are not certain, so only TCRdb's listed CDR3 is given. The V gene is TRBV29-1, the J gene TRBJ2-5. Germline assignment: CDR1 SQVTM and CDR2 ANQGSEA. The CDR3 extends over 12 residues, inclusive of both ends. The CDR3 spells CSVHLERETQYF.

This sequence joins TRBV20-1 and TRBJ2-7, with D unclear. The ends were cut back, 1 base at V and 1 base at J, with 5 bases in the middle. This CDR3 is 12 amino acids long. Germline loops: CDR1 DFQATT, CDR2 SNEGSKA (reference sequence). CDR3 coding DNA: TGCAGTGCTAGAGTGGCTTCCTACGAGCAGTACTTC. It specifies CSARVASYEQYF.

The chain uses TRBV20-1 and TRBJ1-2; 10 nucleotides line up with TRBD1. V lost 3 bases to trimming and J lost 4 bases; unmatched junction nucleotides: 8. The germline V gene encodes CDR1 DFQATT and CDR2 SNEGSKA (reference sequence). This CDR3 region has 15 residues. The chain's CDR3 is CSARGTGEEVYGYTF. The CDR3 DNA reads as TGCAGTGCTAGGGGGACAGGGGAAGAAGTCTATGGCTACACCTTC.

Of note for this clonotype: This sequence may be a read error, since a much larger clone differs from it by one base. The V and J genes are TRBV28 and TRBJ1-2, with D hard to call. CDR3 size: 17 residues. Germline lookup yields CDR1 MDHEN and CDR2 SYDVKM. The CDR3 region is CAGSSPGDLLVGYGYTF. The CDR3 nucleotides are TGTGCCGGCAGTTCGCCGGGAGATCTCTTAGTAGGCTATGGCTACACCTTC.

V is TRBV13 and J is TRBJ2-7, with TRBD1 matching over 8 bases. After removal of 2 bases from V and 0 bases from J, the junction contained 12 bases not matched to a gene. Germline V lookup: CDR1 PRHDT, CDR2 FYEKMQ (reference sequence). This CDR3 region has 18 residues. For the CDR3, the DNA is TGTGCCAGCAGCTTAACCGTGGACAGGGCCAGGAGCTCCTACGAGCAGTACTTC. This encodes CASSLTVDRARSSYEQYF.